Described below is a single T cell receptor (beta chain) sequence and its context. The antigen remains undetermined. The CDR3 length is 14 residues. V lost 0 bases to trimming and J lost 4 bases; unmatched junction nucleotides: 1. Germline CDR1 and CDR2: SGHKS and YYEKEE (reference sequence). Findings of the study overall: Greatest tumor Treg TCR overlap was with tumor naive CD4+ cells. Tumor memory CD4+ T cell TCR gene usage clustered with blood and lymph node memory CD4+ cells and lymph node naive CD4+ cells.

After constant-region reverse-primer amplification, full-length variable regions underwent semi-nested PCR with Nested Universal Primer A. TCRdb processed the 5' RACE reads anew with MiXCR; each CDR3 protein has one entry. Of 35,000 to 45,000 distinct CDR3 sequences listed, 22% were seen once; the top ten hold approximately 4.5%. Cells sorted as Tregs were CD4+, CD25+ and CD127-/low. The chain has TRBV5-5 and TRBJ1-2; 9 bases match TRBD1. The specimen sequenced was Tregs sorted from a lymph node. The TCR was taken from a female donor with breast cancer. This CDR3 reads CASSLEDRGYGYTF. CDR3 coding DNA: TGTGCCAGCAGCTTGGAGGACAGGGGCTATGGCTACACCTTC.